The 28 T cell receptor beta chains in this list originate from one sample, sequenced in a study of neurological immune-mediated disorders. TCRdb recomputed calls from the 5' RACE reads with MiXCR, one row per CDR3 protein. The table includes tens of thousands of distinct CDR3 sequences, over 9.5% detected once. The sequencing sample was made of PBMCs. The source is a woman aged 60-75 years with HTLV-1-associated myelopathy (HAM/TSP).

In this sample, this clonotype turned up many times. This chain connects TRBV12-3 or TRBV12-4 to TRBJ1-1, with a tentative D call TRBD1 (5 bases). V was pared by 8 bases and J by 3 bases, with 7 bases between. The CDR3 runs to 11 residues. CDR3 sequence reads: CASRGDTEAFF. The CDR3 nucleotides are TGTGCCAGCCGGGGGGACACTGAAGCTTTCTTT.

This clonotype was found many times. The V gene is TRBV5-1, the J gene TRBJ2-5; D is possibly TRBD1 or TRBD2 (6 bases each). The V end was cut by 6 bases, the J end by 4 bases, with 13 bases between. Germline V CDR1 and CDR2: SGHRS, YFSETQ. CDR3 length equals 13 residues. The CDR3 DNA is TGCGCCAGCAACCCTCGGGGGCGAGAGACCCAGTACTTC. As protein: CASNPRGRETQYF.

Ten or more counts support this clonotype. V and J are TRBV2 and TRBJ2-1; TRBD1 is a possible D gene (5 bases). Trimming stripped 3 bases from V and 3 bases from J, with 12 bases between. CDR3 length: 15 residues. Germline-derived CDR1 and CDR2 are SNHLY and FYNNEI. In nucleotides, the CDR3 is TGTGCCAGCAGTGATTGGGGCCACCTCTACAATGAGCAGTTCTTC. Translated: CASSDWGHLYNEQFF.

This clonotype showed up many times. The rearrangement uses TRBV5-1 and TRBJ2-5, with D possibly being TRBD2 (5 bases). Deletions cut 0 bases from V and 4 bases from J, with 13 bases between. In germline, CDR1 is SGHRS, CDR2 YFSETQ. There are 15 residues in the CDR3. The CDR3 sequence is CASSLARAGRETQYF. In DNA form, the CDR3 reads TGCGCCAGCAGCTTGGCGAGGGCTGGCAGAGAGACCCAGTACTTC.

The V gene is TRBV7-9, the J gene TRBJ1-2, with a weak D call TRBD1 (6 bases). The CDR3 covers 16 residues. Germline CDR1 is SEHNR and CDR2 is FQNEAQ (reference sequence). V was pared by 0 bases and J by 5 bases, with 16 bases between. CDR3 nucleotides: TGTGCCAGCAGCTTAGCTCCGGGCAGGGGATTTTATGGCTACACCTTC. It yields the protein CASSLAPGRGFYGYTF.

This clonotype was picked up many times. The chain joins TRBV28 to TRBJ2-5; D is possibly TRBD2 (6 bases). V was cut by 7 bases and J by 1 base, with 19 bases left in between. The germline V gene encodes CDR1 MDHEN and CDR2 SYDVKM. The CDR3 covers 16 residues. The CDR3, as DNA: TGTGCCAGCACCCCTCTCGGGCTAGCGACCCAAGAGACCCAGTACTTC. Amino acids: CASTPLGLATQETQYF.

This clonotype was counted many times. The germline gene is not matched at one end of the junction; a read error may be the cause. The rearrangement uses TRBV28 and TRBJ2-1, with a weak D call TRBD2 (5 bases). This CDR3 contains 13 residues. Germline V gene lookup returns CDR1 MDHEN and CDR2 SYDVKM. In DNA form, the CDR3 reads TGTGCCAGCAGTTCAGACTACTACAGTGAGCAGTTCTTC. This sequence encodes CASSSDYYSEQFF.

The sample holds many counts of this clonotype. CDR3 coding DNA: TGTGCCAGCAGGACCAGGGACCACTACAATGAGCAGTTCTTC. It specifies CASRTRDHYNEQFF. The gene calls are TRBV12-3 or TRBV12-4 and TRBJ2-1; D possibly uses TRBD1 or TRBD2 (5 bases each). The ends were cut back, 6 bases at V and 3 bases at J, with 12 bases in the middle. The CDR3 has 14 residues.

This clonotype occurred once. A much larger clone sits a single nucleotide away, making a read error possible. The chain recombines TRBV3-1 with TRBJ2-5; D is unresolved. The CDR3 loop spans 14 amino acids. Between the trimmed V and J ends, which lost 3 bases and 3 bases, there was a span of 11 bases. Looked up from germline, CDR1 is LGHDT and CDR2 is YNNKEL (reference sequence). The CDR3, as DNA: TGTGCCAGCAGCCAGTGGCCAGGAGAAGAGACCCAGTACTTC. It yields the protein CASSQWPGEETQYF.

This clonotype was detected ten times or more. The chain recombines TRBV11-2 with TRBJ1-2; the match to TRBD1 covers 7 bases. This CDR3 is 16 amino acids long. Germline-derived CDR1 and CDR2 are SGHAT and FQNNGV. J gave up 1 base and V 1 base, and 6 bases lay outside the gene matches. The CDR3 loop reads CASSLVTGEVNYGYTF. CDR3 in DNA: TGTGCCAGCAGCTTAGTCACAGGGGAGGTTAACTATGGCTACACCTTC.

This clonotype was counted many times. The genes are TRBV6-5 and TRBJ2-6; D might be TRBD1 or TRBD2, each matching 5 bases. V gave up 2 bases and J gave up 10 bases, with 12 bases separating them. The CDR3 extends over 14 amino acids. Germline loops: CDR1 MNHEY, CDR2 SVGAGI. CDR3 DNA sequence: TGTGCCAGCAGTTACGAGGGGAATCCGAACGTCCTGACTTTC. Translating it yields CASSYEGNPNVLTF.

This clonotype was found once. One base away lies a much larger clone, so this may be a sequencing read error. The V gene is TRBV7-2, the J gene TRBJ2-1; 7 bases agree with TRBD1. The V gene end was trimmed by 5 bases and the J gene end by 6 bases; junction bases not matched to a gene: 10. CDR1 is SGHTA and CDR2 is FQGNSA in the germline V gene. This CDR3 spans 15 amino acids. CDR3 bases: TGTGCCAGCAGCCCAAGGGGACAGAGGGTCAATGAGCAGTTCTTC. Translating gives CASSPRGQRVNEQFF. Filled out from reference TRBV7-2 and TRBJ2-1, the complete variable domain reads GAGVSQSPSNKVTEKGKDVELRCDPISGHTALYWYRQSLGQGLEFLIYFQGNSAPDKSGLPSDRFSAERTGGSVSTLTIQRTQQEDSAVYLCASSPRGQRVNEQFFGPGTRLTVL.

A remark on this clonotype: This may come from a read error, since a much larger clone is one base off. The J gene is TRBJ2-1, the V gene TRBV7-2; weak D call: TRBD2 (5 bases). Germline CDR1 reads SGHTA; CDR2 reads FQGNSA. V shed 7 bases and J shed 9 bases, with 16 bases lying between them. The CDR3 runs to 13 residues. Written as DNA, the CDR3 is TGTGCCAGCAACCCGTTCCTGGGGAGTGAGCAGTTCTTC. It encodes CASNPFLGSEQFF.

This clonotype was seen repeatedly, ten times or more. The CDR3 loop is CSATSGQGRLAGAVNEQFF. In nucleotides, the CDR3 is TGCAGTGCTACATCCGGACAGGGTAGACTAGCGGGAGCAGTCAATGAGCAGTTCTTC. This sequence joins TRBV20-1 and TRBJ2-1, with 12 bases lining up with TRBD2. The CDR3 loop spans 19 amino acids. With V trimmed by 4 bases and J by 6 bases, 19 bases remained unmatched. Germline V CDR1 and CDR2: DFQATT, SNEGSKA (reference sequence).

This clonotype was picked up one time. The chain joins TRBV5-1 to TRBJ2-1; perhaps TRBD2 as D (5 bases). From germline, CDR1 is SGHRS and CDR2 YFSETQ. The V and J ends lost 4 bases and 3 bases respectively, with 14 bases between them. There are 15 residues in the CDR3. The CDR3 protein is CASSPRADIYNEQFF. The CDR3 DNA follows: TGCGCCAGCAGCCCCCGAGCGGATATCTACAATGAGCAGTTCTTC. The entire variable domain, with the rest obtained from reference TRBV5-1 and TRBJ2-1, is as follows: KAGVTQTPRYLIKTRGQQVTLSCSPISGHRSVSWYQQTPGQGLQFLFEYFSETQRNKGNFPGRFSGRQFSNSRSEMNVSTLELGDSALYLCASSPRADIYNEQFFGPGTRLTVL.

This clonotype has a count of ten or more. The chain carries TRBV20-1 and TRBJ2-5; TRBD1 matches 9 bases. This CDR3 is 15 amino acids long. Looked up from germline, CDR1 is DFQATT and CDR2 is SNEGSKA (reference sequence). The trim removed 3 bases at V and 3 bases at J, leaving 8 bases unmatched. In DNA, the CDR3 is TGCAGTGCTAGTCTCACCGGGACAGGGAAAGAGACCCAGTACTTC. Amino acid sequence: CSASLTGTGKETQYF.

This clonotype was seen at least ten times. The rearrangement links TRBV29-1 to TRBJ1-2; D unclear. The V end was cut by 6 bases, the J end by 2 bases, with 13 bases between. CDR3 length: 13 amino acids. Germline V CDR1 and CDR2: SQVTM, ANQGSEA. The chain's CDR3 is CSVSSGGNYGYTF. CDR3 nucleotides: TGCAGCGTCTCTTCGGGCGGAAACTATGGCTACACCTTC.

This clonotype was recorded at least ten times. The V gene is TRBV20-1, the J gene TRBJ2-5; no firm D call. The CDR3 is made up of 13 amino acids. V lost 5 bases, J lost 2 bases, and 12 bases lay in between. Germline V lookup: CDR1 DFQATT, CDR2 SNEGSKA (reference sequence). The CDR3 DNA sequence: TGCAGTGCTCCCCAAAACGGGCAAGAGACCCAGTACTTC. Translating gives CSAPQNGQETQYF.

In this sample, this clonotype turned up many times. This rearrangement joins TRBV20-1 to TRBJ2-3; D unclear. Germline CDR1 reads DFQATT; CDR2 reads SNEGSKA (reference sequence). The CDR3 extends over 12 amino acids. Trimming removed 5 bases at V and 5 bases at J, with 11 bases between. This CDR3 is CSAWGPGDTQYF. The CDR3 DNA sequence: TGCAGTGCTTGGGGTCCTGGAGATACGCAGTATTTT.

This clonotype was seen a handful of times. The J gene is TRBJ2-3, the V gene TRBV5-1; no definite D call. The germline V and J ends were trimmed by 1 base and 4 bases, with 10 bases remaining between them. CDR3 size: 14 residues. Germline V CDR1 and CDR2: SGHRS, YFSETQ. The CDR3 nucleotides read TGCGCCAGCAGCTTGTCTCCGACGGCAGATACGCAGTATTTT. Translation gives CASSLSPTADTQYF.

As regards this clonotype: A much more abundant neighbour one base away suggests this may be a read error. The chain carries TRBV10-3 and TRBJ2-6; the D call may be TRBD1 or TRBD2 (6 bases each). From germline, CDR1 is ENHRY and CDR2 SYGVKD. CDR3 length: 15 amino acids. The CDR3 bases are TGTGCCATCACTATGGGGGGCTCTTGGGCCAACGTCCTGACTTTC. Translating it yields CAITMGGSWANVLTF.

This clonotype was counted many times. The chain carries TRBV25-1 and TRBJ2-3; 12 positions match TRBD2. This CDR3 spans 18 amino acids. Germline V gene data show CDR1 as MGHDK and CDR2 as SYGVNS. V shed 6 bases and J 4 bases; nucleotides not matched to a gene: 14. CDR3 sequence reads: CASRSAGGLAGGPDTQYF. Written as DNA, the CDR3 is TGTGCCAGCAGGTCTGCGGGTGGGCTAGCGGGAGGGCCAGATACGCAGTATTTT. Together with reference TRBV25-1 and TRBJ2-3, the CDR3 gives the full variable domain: EADIYQTPRYLVIGTGKKITLECSQTMGHDKMYWYQQDPGMELHLIHYSYGVNSTEKGDLSSESTVSRIRTEHFPLTLESARPSHTSQYLCASRSAGGLAGGPDTQYFGPGTRLTVL.

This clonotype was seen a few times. Written as DNA, the CDR3 is TGTGCCAGCGGGCAGGGGGGACGCACAGATACGCAGTATTTT. It is translated as CASGQGGRTDTQYF. The rearrangement joins TRBV27 to TRBJ2-3; the D gene is possibly TRBD1 (7 bases). Trimming left V 8 bases short and J 1 base short, with 13 bases between. This CDR3 has 14 amino acids. Germline V gives CDR1 MNHEY, CDR2 SMNVEV (reference sequence).

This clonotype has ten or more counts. CDR3 bases: TGCGCCAGCAGCCCTCTGACTAGCGAGGAGCAGTTCTTC. Protein sequence: CASSPLTSEEQFF. V and J are TRBV5-1 and TRBJ2-1; 8 bases fit TRBD2. This CDR3 is built from 13 residues. The germline gives CDR1 SGHRS, CDR2 YFSETQ. V lost 4 bases and J lost 10; bases outside the gene matches: 7. The variable domain in full, with the rest retrieved from reference TRBV5-1 and TRBJ2-1, is KAGVTQTPRYLIKTRGQQVTLSCSPISGHRSVSWYQQTPGQGLQFLFEYFSETQRNKGNFPGRFSGRQFSNSRSEMNVSTLELGDSALYLCASSPLTSEEQFFGPGTRLTVL.

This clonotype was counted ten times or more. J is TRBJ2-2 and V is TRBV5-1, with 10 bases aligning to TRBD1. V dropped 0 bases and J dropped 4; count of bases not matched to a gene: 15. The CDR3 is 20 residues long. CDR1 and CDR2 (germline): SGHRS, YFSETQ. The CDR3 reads CASSLVATGGASPGTGELFF. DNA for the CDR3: TGCGCCAGCAGCTTGGTGGCGACAGGGGGCGCGAGTCCTGGCACCGGGGAGCTGTTTTTT. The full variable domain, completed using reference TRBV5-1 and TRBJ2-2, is KAGVTQTPRYLIKTRGQQVTLSCSPISGHRSVSWYQQTPGQGLQFLFEYFSETQRNKGNFPGRFSGRQFSNSRSEMNVSTLELGDSALYLCASSLVATGGASPGTGELFFGEGSRLTVL.

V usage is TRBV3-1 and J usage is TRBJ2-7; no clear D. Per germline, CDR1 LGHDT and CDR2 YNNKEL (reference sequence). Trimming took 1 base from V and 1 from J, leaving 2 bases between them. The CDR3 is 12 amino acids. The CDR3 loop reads CASSQVSYEQYF. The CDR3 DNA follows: TGTGCCAGCAGCCAAGTGTCCTACGAGCAGTACTTC.

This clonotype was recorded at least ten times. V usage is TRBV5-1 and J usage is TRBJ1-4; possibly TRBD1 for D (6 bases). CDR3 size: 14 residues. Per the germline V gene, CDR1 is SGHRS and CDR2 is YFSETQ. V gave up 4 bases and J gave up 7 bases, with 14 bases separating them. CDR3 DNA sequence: TGCGCCAGCAGCGAACAGGGAATGGGTGAAAAACTGTTTTTT. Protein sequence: CASSEQGMGEKLFF.

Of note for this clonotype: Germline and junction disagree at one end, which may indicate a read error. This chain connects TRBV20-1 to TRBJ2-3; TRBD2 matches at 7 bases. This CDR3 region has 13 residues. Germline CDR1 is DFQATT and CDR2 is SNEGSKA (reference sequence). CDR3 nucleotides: TGCAGTGCCAGAGGGAGGGGAACAGATACGCAGTATTTT. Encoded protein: CSARGRGTDTQYF.